This TCR beta chain is from a study of cytomegalovirus exposure and HLA in healthy donors. PCR primers comprised 60 Vbeta and 13 Jbeta primers. TCRdb's table, derived via immunoSEQ multiplex PCR, lists solely in-frame clones and lacks some. The sample holds around 150,000 clones, less than 80% seen once. CDR1 and CDR2 (germline): MDHEN, SYDVKM. The V and J ends lost 2 bases and 7 bases respectively, with 12 bases between them. This CDR3 has 13 amino acids. The source of this sequence is a man between 40 and 49 years old in good health and CMV-seronegative. The material sequenced was PBMCs. The chain couples TRBV28 to TRBJ2-7; the D gene is possibly TRBD2 (6 bases). CDR3 sequence (DNA): TGTGCCAGCAGTTTAGTTATGGCGGGGGAGCAGTACTTC. Its protein is CASSLVMAGEQYF. The entire variable domain, with the rest obtained from reference TRBV28 and TRBJ2-7, is as follows: DVKVTQSSRYLVKRTGEKVFLECVQDMDHENMFWYRQDPGLGLRLIYFSYDVKMKEKGDIPEGYSVSREKKERFSLILESASTNQTSMYLCASSLVMAGEQYFGPGTRLTVT.